Listed below are T cell receptor beta chains from one sample, sequenced in a study of immune evolution from preneoplasia to lung adenocarcinoma. Generated by immunoSEQ multiplex PCR, the TCRdb table keeps only in-frame clones and is missing some. The profile shows about 14,000 clones, roughly 78% of them singletons. The source material was FFPE minimally invasive lung adenocarcinoma tissue. All receptors derive from a person aged 70 to 85 with lung adenocarcinoma. Each CDR3 is given with its conserved first and last residue. Each record gives: CDR3 protein, CDR3 DNA, D gene, J gene, V gene, clone size. D genes are given only for firm matches. The size of a clone is reported for some rows only, either as once, few or many, or as a class for expanded clones.

CDR3aa: CASSSGTGLNEKLFF
CDR3nt: TGTGCCAGCAGCTCGGGGACAGGGCTAAATGAAAAATTGTTTTTT
d_gene: TRBD1
j_gene: TRBJ1-4
v_gene: TRBV5-6
abundance: -

CDR3aa: CASSLGTGEAFF
CDR3nt: TGTGCCAGCAGCTTGGGTACAGGGGAAGCTTTCTTT
d_gene: -
j_gene: TRBJ1-1
v_gene: TRBV5-4
abundance: medium-sized

CDR3aa: CASSQDPPDNEQFF
CDR3nt: TGTGCCAGCAGCCAAGACCCACCCGACAATGAGCAGTTCTTC
d_gene: -
j_gene: TRBJ2-1
v_gene: TRBV4-2
abundance: -

CDR3aa: CAIRLTDNTEAFF
CDR3nt: TGTGCCATCAGACTGACAGACAACACTGAAGCTTTCTTT
d_gene: -
j_gene: TRBJ1-1
v_gene: TRBV10-3
abundance: -

CDR3aa: CASSVDRVSYEQYF
CDR3nt: TGTGCCAGCAGTGTAGACAGGGTATCCTACGAGCAGTACTTC
d_gene: TRBD1
j_gene: TRBJ2-7
v_gene: TRBV28
abundance: few

CDR3aa: CASKLLGNTEAFF
CDR3nt: TGTGCCAGCAAGTTGTTGGGGAACACTGAAGCTTTCTTT
d_gene: -
j_gene: TRBJ1-1
v_gene: TRBV11-1
abundance: -

CDR3aa: CASSQGTVSYGYTF
CDR3nt: TGTGCCAGCAGCCAAGGGACAGTGTCCTATGGCTACACCTTC
d_gene: -
j_gene: TRBJ1-2
v_gene: TRBV14
abundance: -

CDR3aa: CASGQGARGEKLFF
CDR3nt: TGTGCCAGTGGACAGGGGGCGCGAGGTGAAAAACTGTTTTTT
d_gene: TRBD1
j_gene: TRBJ1-4
v_gene: TRBV19
abundance: once

CDR3aa: CASSSTGGDSYEQYF
CDR3nt: TGTGCCAGCAGCTCTACAGGGGGAGACTCCTACGAGCAGTACTTC
d_gene: TRBD1
j_gene: TRBJ2-7
v_gene: TRBV7-9
abundance: -

CDR3aa: CASSGTYNEQFF
CDR3nt: TGTGCCAGCAGTGGTACTTACAATGAGCAGTTCTTC
d_gene: -
j_gene: TRBJ2-1
v_gene: TRBV6-5
abundance: -

CDR3aa: CAWSELGANVLTF
CDR3nt: TGTGCCTGGAGTGAACTAGGGGCCAACGTCCTGACTTTC
d_gene: -
j_gene: TRBJ2-6
v_gene: TRBV30
abundance: -

CDR3aa: CASSQDPGEPQHF
CDR3nt: TGTGCCAGCAGCCAAGATCCTGGAGAGCCCCAGCATTTT
d_gene: -
j_gene: TRBJ1-5
v_gene: TRBV14
abundance: -

CDR3aa: CASSPTGTRSYEQYF
CDR3nt: TGTGCCAGCAGTCCGACAGGGACCCGCTCCTACGAGCAGTACTTC
d_gene: TRBD1
j_gene: TRBJ2-7
v_gene: TRBV28
abundance: -

CDR3aa: CAWHEEGAGNTIYF
CDR3nt: TGTGCCTGGCACGAAGAGGGGGCTGGAAACACCATATATTTT
d_gene: -
j_gene: TRBJ1-3
v_gene: TRBV30
abundance: -

CDR3aa: CATSRPGTNYEQYF
CDR3nt: TGTGCCACCAGCAGACCCGGGACCAACTACGAGCAGTACTTC
d_gene: -
j_gene: TRBJ2-7
v_gene: TRBV15
abundance: -

CDR3aa: CASRKGGMYNEQFF
CDR3nt: TGTGCCAGCAGAAAGGGTGGTATGTACAATGAGCAGTTCTTC
d_gene: -
j_gene: TRBJ2-1
v_gene: TRBV28
abundance: -

CDR3aa: CASSVIAGGAGELFF
CDR3nt: TGTGCCAGCAGCGTCATAGCGGGTGGGGCCGGGGAGCTGTTTTTT
d_gene: TRBD2
j_gene: TRBJ2-2
v_gene: TRBV9
abundance: -

CDR3aa: CASSAGQYSYEQYF
CDR3nt: TGTGCCAGCAGCGCGGGACAGTACTCCTACGAGCAGTACTTC
d_gene: -
j_gene: TRBJ2-7
v_gene: TRBV2
abundance: -

CDR3aa: CASSYISVGGAEAFF
CDR3nt: TGTGCCAGCAGTTATATCTCTGTGGGGGGGGCTGAAGCTTTCTTT
d_gene: -
j_gene: TRBJ1-1
v_gene: TRBV6-6
abundance: -

CDR3aa: CASSGGMKETQYF
CDR3nt: TGCGCCAGCAGCGGGGGGATGAAGGAGACCCAGTACTTC
d_gene: -
j_gene: TRBJ2-5
v_gene: TRBV5-1
abundance: -

CDR3aa: CASSLPGDQPQHF
CDR3nt: TGTGCCAGCAGCTTGCCAGGGGACCAGCCCCAGCATTTT
d_gene: -
j_gene: TRBJ1-5
v_gene: TRBV5-6
abundance: -

CDR3aa: CASSDQGATYEQYF
CDR3nt: TGTGCCAGCAGTGACCAGGGGGCCACCTACGAGCAGTACTTC
d_gene: TRBD1
j_gene: TRBJ2-7
v_gene: TRBV2
abundance: -

CDR3aa: CASSSRNHIANTGELFF
CDR3nt: TGTGCCAGCAGTTCCCGGAACCACATCGCGAACACCGGGGAGCTGTTTTTT
d_gene: -
j_gene: TRBJ2-2
v_gene: TRBV28
abundance: -

CDR3aa: CASSFRQSSSELFF
CDR3nt: TGTGCCAGCAGTTTTAGGCAGTCCTCTTCGGAGCTGTTTTTT
d_gene: -
j_gene: TRBJ2-2
v_gene: TRBV28
abundance: -

CDR3aa: CASSPPGTEAFF
CDR3nt: TGTGCCAGCAGCCCTCCCGGGACTGAAGCTTTCTTT
d_gene: -
j_gene: TRBJ1-1
v_gene: TRBV7-8
abundance: -

CDR3aa: CASSSPGLASINTQYF
CDR3nt: TGTGCCAGCAGCTCACCGGGACTAGCGTCGATAAATACGCAGTATTTT
d_gene: TRBD2
j_gene: TRBJ2-3
v_gene: TRBV5-6
abundance: -

CDR3aa: CASSLEGSGTEDTQYF
CDR3nt: TGTGCCAGCAGCTTAGAAGGGTCCGGGACTGAAGATACGCAGTATTTT
d_gene: -
j_gene: TRBJ2-3
v_gene: TRBV7-6
abundance: -

CDR3aa: CATGQGPPETQYF
CDR3nt: TGTGCCACCGGTCAGGGGCCTCCAGAGACCCAGTACTTC
d_gene: -
j_gene: TRBJ2-5
v_gene: TRBV19
abundance: -

CDR3aa: CAIRGSSAEAYNEQFF
CDR3nt: TGTGCCATCCGAGGGAGTTCGGCCGAGGCCTACAATGAGCAGTTCTTC
d_gene: -
j_gene: TRBJ2-1
v_gene: TRBV28
abundance: -

CDR3aa: CASSPRKRETYNEQFF
CDR3nt: TGTGCCAGCAGCCCCAGAAAGCGGGAGACTTACAATGAGCAGTTCTTC
d_gene: TRBD2
j_gene: TRBJ2-1
v_gene: TRBV9
abundance: -

CDR3aa: CAISRTSGAGDTGELFF
CDR3nt: TGTGCCATCAGCCGGACTAGCGGAGCGGGCGACACCGGGGAGCTGTTTTTT
d_gene: TRBD2
j_gene: TRBJ2-2
v_gene: TRBV10-3
abundance: -

CDR3aa: CASSDQRGNQPQHF
CDR3nt: TGCGCCAGCAGTGATCAGAGAGGCAATCAGCCCCAGCATTTT
d_gene: -
j_gene: TRBJ1-5
v_gene: TRBV10-1
abundance: -

CDR3aa: CASSVDPGPINIQYF
CDR3nt: TGTGCCAGCAGTGTCGACCCAGGCCCAATAAACATTCAGTACTTC
d_gene: -
j_gene: TRBJ2-4
v_gene: TRBV6-1
abundance: few

CDR3aa: CASSVGAGVSTYEQYF
CDR3nt: TGTGCCAGCAGCGTAGGAGCCGGAGTTTCTACCTACGAGCAGTACTTC
d_gene: -
j_gene: TRBJ2-7
v_gene: TRBV9
abundance: few

CDR3aa: CASGEETQYF
CDR3nt: TGTGCCAGCGGTGAAGAGACCCAGTACTTC
d_gene: -
j_gene: TRBJ2-5
v_gene: TRBV6-1
abundance: once

CDR3aa: CASTRSANNEQFF
CDR3nt: TGTGCCAGCACCCGGTCGGCTAACAATGAGCAGTTCTTC
d_gene: -
j_gene: TRBJ2-1
v_gene: TRBV7-9
abundance: -

CDR3aa: CASSIRLNYGYTF
CDR3nt: TGTGCCAGTAGTATCAGGCTGAACTATGGCTACACCTTC
d_gene: -
j_gene: TRBJ1-2
v_gene: TRBV19
abundance: -

CDR3aa: CASSPRQGAGSEKLFF
CDR3nt: TGTGCCAGCAGCCCAAGACAGGGGGCCGGAAGTGAAAAACTGTTTTTT
d_gene: TRBD1
j_gene: TRBJ1-4
v_gene: TRBV7-9
abundance: -

CDR3aa: CASSSGVGHGYTF
CDR3nt: TGTGCCAGCAGCTCGGGCGTGGGACATGGCTACACCTTC
d_gene: -
j_gene: TRBJ1-2
v_gene: TRBV11-2
abundance: -

CDR3aa: CATSRGEVTDTQYF
CDR3nt: TGTGCCACCAGCAGAGGGGAAGTAACAGATACGCAGTATTTT
d_gene: -
j_gene: TRBJ2-3
v_gene: TRBV15
abundance: -

CDR3aa: CASRSGSRELFF
CDR3nt: TGTGCCAGCAGAAGCGGGAGTCGGGAGCTGTTTTTT
d_gene: TRBD2
j_gene: TRBJ2-2
v_gene: TRBV27
abundance: -

CDR3aa: CASSSDRGWAEAFF
CDR3nt: TGTGCCAGCAGTTCCGACAGGGGCTGGGCTGAAGCTTTCTTT
d_gene: TRBD1
j_gene: TRBJ1-1
v_gene: TRBV28
abundance: -

CDR3aa: CASRSGQALYGYTF
CDR3nt: TGTGCCAGCAGAAGCGGACAGGCCCTCTATGGCTACACCTTC
d_gene: TRBD1
j_gene: TRBJ1-2
v_gene: TRBV5-4
abundance: -

CDR3aa: CASEQGLGQPQHF
CDR3nt: TGTGCCAGTGAACAGGGGTTGGGTCAGCCCCAGCATTTT
d_gene: TRBD1
j_gene: TRBJ1-5
v_gene: TRBV19
abundance: -

CDR3aa: CASSSQGGTEAFF
CDR3nt: TGCGCCAGCAGCTCCCAGGGGGGCACTGAAGCTTTCTTT
d_gene: TRBD1
j_gene: TRBJ1-1
v_gene: TRBV5-1
abundance: -

CDR3aa: CASSDLREGFQPQHF
CDR3nt: TGTGCCAGCAGTGATCTCAGGGAAGGGTTTCAGCCCCAGCATTTT
d_gene: -
j_gene: TRBJ1-5
v_gene: TRBV6-1
abundance: -

CDR3aa: CAISGGYEQYF
CDR3nt: TGTGCCATCAGTGGAGGGTACGAGCAGTACTTC
d_gene: -
j_gene: TRBJ2-7
v_gene: TRBV10-3
abundance: -

CDR3aa: CASSGGARTGELFF
CDR3nt: TGTGCCAGCAGTGGGGGGGCGCGGACCGGGGAGCTGTTTTTT
d_gene: -
j_gene: TRBJ2-2
v_gene: TRBV28
abundance: -

CDR3aa: CATSRDGGNTEAFF
CDR3nt: TGTGCCACCAGCAGAGATGGGGGGAACACTGAAGCTTTCTTT
d_gene: -
j_gene: TRBJ1-1
v_gene: TRBV15
abundance: -

CDR3aa: CASSEEDREQFF
CDR3nt: TGTGCCAGCAGTGAAGAGGACCGGGAGCAGTTCTTC
d_gene: -
j_gene: TRBJ2-1
v_gene: TRBV6-1
abundance: -

CDR3aa: CASSAGLARGTDTQYF
CDR3nt: TGTGCCAGCAGCGCAGGACTAGCTAGGGGCACAGATACGCAGTATTTT
d_gene: TRBD2
j_gene: TRBJ2-3
v_gene: TRBV9
abundance: few

CDR3aa: CASSLDGYQPQHF
CDR3nt: TGTGCCAGCAGTTTGGACGGTTATCAGCCCCAGCATTTT
d_gene: -
j_gene: TRBJ1-5
v_gene: TRBV28
abundance: -

CDR3aa: CAWTGTGYEKLFF
CDR3nt: TGTGCCTGGACCGGGACAGGGTATGAAAAACTGTTTTTT
d_gene: TRBD1
j_gene: TRBJ1-4
v_gene: TRBV30
abundance: -

CDR3aa: CASSTEQGAPLTQYF
CDR3nt: TGTGCCAGCAGCACCGAACAGGGGGCCCCCCTCACGCAGTATTTT
d_gene: TRBD1
j_gene: TRBJ2-3
v_gene: TRBV7-9
abundance: few

CDR3aa: CASRQGQGSSPLHF
CDR3nt: TGTGCCAGCAGACAAGGACAGGGGAGTTCACCCCTCCACTTT
d_gene: TRBD1
j_gene: TRBJ1-6
v_gene: TRBV6-5
abundance: -

CDR3aa: CASSWDRGEKLFF
CDR3nt: TGTGCCAGCAGTTGGGACAGGGGTGAAAAACTGTTTTTT
d_gene: TRBD1
j_gene: TRBJ1-4
v_gene: TRBV6-5
abundance: once

CDR3aa: CATSSWTGGNSNQPQHF
CDR3nt: TGTGCCACCAGCAGTTGGACAGGGGGGAATAGCAATCAGCCCCAGCATTTT
d_gene: TRBD1
j_gene: TRBJ1-5
v_gene: TRBV15
abundance: -